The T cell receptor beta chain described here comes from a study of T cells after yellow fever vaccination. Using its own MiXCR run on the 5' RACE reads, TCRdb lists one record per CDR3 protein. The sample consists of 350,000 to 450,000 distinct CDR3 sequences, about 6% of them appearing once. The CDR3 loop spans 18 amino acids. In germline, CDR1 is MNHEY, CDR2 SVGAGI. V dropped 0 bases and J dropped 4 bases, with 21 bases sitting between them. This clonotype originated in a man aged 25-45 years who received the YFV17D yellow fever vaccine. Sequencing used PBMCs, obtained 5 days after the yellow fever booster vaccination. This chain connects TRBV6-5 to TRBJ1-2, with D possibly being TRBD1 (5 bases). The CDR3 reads CASSYSKGGTGTGYGYTF. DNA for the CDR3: TGTGCCAGCAGTTACTCAAAGGGAGGCACCGGGACCGGCTATGGCTACACCTTC.